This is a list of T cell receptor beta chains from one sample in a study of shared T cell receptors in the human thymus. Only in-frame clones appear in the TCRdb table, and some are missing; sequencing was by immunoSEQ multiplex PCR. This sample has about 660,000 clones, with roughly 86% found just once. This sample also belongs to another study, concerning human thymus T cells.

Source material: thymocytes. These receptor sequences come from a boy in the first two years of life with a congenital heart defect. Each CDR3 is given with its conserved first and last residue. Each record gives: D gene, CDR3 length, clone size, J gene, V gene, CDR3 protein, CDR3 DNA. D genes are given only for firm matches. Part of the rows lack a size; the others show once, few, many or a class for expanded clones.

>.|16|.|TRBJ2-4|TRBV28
CASRDRRDLAKNIQYF
TGTGCCAGCAGGGATCGGCGGGATCTAGCCAAAAACATTCAGTACTTC
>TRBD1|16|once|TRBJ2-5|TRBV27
CASSSGTGGHQETQYF
TGTGCCAGCAGTTCGGGGACAGGGGGACACCAAGAGACCCAGTACTTC
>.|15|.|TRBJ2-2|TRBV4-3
CASSQERANTGELFF
TGCGCCAGCAGCCAAGAGAGAGCAAACACCGGGGAGCTGTTTTTT
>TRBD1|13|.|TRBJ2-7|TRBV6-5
CASKGQGLYEQYF
TGTGCCAGCAAAGGACAGGGCCTCTACGAGCAGTACTTC
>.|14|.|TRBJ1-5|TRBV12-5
CASVPGGAGQPQHF
TGTGCTAGTGTCCCCGGGGGGGCGGGACAGCCCCAGCATTTT
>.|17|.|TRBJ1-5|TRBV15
CATSSPTQGSKIAPQHF
TGTGCCACCAGCAGCCCTACACAGGGAAGTAAGATAGCGCCCCAGCATTTT
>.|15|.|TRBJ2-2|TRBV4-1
CASSQLSGDTGELFF
TGCGCCAGCAGCCAATTATCCGGAGACACCGGGGAGCTGTTTTTT
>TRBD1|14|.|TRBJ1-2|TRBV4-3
CASSQDGQGDGYTF
TGCGCCAGCAGCCAAGATGGACAGGGTGATGGCTACACCTTC
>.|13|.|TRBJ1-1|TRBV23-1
CASSRVLNTEAFF
TGCGCCAGCAGCAGGGTTTTGAACACTGAAGCTTTCTTT
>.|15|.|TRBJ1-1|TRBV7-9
CASSSPRDSYTEAFF
TGTGCCAGCAGCTCGCCCCGAGACAGTTACACTGAAGCTTTCTTT
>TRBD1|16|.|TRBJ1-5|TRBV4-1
CASSQVGQGPNQPQHF
TGCGCCAGCAGCCAAGTCGGACAGGGCCCAAATCAGCCCCAGCATTTT
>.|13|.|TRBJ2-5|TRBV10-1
CASSDGGLETQYF
TGCGCCAGCAGTGACGGAGGGCTGGAGACCCAGTACTTC
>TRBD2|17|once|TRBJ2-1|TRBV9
CASSVGGANGGAREQFF
TGTGCCAGCAGCGTGGGGGGGGCGAACGGGGGGGCCCGTGAGCAGTTCTTC
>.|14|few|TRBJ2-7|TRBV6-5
CARRWFWSSYEQYF
TGTGCCAGAAGGTGGTTCTGGAGCTCCTACGAGCAGTACTTC
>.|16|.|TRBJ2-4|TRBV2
CAIIRRGREAKNIQYF
TGTGCCATTATACGGAGGGGAAGGGAGGCCAAAAACATTCAGTACTTC
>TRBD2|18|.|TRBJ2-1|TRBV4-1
CASSQERGLAGGYNEQFF
TGCGCCAGCAGCCAAGAACGAGGACTAGCGGGAGGGTACAATGAGCAGTTCTTC
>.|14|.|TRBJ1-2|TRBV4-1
CASSQVDRSYGYTF
TGCGCCAGCAGCCAAGTGGACAGAAGCTATGGCTACACCTTC
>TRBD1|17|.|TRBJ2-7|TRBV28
CASSFGTGGRSSYEQYF
TGTGCCAGCAGTTTTGGGACAGGGGGCCGTAGCTCCTACGAGCAGTACTTC
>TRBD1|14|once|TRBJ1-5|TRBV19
CASDRPGGHQPQHF
TGTGCCAGCGATCGTCCAGGGGGCCATCAGCCCCAGCATTTT
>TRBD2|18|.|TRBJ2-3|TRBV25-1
CASSDLRRGGGSTDTQYF
TGTGCCAGCAGTGACCTAAGGAGGGGCGGGGGGTCCACAGATACGCAGTATTTT
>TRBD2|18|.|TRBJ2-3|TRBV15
CATSRMTGLAGETDTQYF
TGTGCCACCAGCAGGATGACGGGACTAGCGGGAGAGACAGATACGCAGTATTTT
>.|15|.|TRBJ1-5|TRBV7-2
CASSRWGEGNQPQHF
TGTGCCAGCAGCCGGTGGGGGGAGGGCAATCAGCCCCAGCATTTT